A single sample gave rise to the 23 T cell receptor beta chains below, sequenced in a study of cytomegalovirus exposure and HLA in healthy donors. In the PCR, 60 Vbeta and 13 Jbeta primers were used. The protocol was immunoSEQ multiplex PCR, while the TCRdb copy is restricted to in-frame clones and leaves out a portion. The sample lists about 150,000 clones, approximately 80% occurring once. Input material: PBMCs. The receptors come from a man aged 30-40 years in good health and CMV-seropositive.

The chain combines TRBV6-6 with TRBJ2-7; tentatively, D is TRBD1 (5 bases). The CDR3 runs to 15 residues. Looked up from germline, CDR1 is MNHNY and CDR2 is SVGAGI (reference sequence). V dropped 2 bases and J dropped 2 bases, with 13 bases sitting between them. The CDR3 sequence is CASSYGQGITYEQYF. CDR3 DNA sequence: TGTGCCAGCAGTTACGGCCAGGGCATTACCTACGAGCAGTACTTC.

The rearrangement links TRBV2 to TRBJ2-4; 11 positions agree with TRBD2. The germline V gene has CDR1 SNHLY and CDR2 FYNNEI. The trim removed 2 bases at V and 1 base at J, leaving 13 bases unmatched. The CDR3 has 20 residues. In nucleotides, the CDR3 is TGTGCCAGCAGTGAACTGCTAGCGGGAGGCCTACTGAACGCCAAAAACATTCAGTACTTC. Encoded protein: CASSELLAGGLLNAKNIQYF.

V is TRBV20-1 and J is TRBJ2-4, with D maybe TRBD1 (5 bases). Between the trimmed V and J ends, which lost 5 bases and 13 bases, there was a span of 15 bases. In germline, CDR1 is DFQATT, CDR2 SNEGSKA (reference sequence). CDR3 size: 11 residues. This CDR3 is CSAPRRQSQYF. In nucleotides, the CDR3 is TGCAGTGCTCCTCGAAGACAGTCGCAGTACTTC.

The chain carries TRBV6-6 and TRBJ2-3; possible D gene TRBD2, 6 bases. Looked up from germline, CDR1 is MNHNY and CDR2 is SVGAGI (reference sequence). The CDR3 is 16 amino acids. V shed 4 bases and J shed 0 bases, with 14 bases lying between them. The CDR3 DNA is TGTGCCAGCAGTTTGGGGGGACTTTATAGCACAGATACGCAGTATTTT. Its translation: CASSLGGLYSTDTQYF.

The chain recombines TRBV10-3 with TRBJ1-1; 8 nucleotides align to TRBD1. Trimming cost V 0 bases and J 1 base; bases outside gene matches: 4. Germline CDR1 is ENHRY and CDR2 is SYGVKD. The CDR3 is 16 residues long. CDR3: CAISESGQAKNTEAFF. Written as DNA, the CDR3 is TGTGCCATCAGTGAGTCGGGACAGGCCAAGAACACTGAAGCTTTCTTT.

The chain has TRBV19 and TRBJ2-7, with a tentative D call TRBD2 (5 bases). V was clipped by 3 bases and J by 3 bases, with 12 bases between them. Germline values: CDR1 LNHDA, CDR2 SQIVND (reference sequence). The CDR3 covers 14 residues. The CDR3 coding sequence is TGTGCCAGTAGTATCGCAGGACTGAGCTACGAGCAGTACTTC. It translates to CASSIAGLSYEQYF. The full variable domain, its missing parts supplied by reference TRBV19 and TRBJ2-7, is DGGITQSPKYLFRKEGQNVTLSCEQNLNHDAMYWYRQDPGQGLRLIYYSQIVNDFQKGDIAEGYSVSREKKESFPLTVTSAQKNPTAFYLCASSIAGLSYEQYFGPGTRLTVT.

The CDR3 region is CASSLARFTEQFF. The CDR3 DNA sequence: TGTGCCAGCAGTTTAGCCAGGTTTACTGAGCAGTTCTTC. The rearrangement joins TRBV27 to TRBJ2-1, with D uncertain. Trimming shortened V by 2 bases and J by 9 bases, and 11 bases separated the two germline ends. CDR1 MNHEY and CDR2 SMNVEV come from the germline V gene (reference sequence). The CDR3 covers 13 residues.

The V call is TRBV5-1, the J call TRBJ1-1, with 7 nucleotides matching TRBD1. CDR3 length: 16 amino acids. J lost 5 bases, V lost 4 bases, and 14 bases had no gene match. In germline, CDR1 is SGHRS, CDR2 YFSETQ. CDR3 amino acids: CASSATPTGLGTEAFF. The CDR3 DNA sequence: TGCGCCAGCAGCGCGACACCGACAGGGTTGGGGACTGAAGCTTTCTTT.

This clone was found a few times. The chain links TRBV15 to TRBJ1-1; unclear D gene. Germline V CDR1 and CDR2: LNHNV, YYDKDF (reference sequence). The CDR3 covers 13 residues. With 0 bases removed from V and 0 bases from J, the gap between germline ends came to 2 bases. The CDR3 bases are TGTGCCACCAGCAGAGATATGAACACTGAAGCTTTCTTT. Protein product: CATSRDMNTEAFF.

The chain employs TRBV18 and TRBJ2-1; D might be TRBD2 (5 bases). The CDR3 contains 15 residues. The V gene's germline CDR1 is KGHSH and CDR2 LQKENI. With 2 bases removed from V and 3 bases from J, the gap between germline ends came to 11 bases. Here the CDR3 reads CASSPMSAGYNEQFF. The CDR3 nucleotides are TGTGCCAGCTCACCAATGAGTGCGGGCTACAATGAGCAGTTCTTC.

The sample holds one count of this clone. The rearrangement links TRBV9 to TRBJ2-3, with D tentatively TRBD2 (7 bases). Germline V gene sequence: CDR1 SGDLS, CDR2 YYNGEE. The CDR3 consists of 14 residues. With 7 bases removed from V and 3 bases from J, the gap between germline ends came to 15 bases. The CDR3 bases are TGTGCCAGCGGGGGGGCAGGGGTGACAGATACGCAGTATTTT. Protein sequence: CASGGAGVTDTQYF. The entire variable domain, with the rest obtained from reference TRBV9 and TRBJ2-3, is as follows: DSGVTQTPKHLITATGQRVTLRCSPRSGDLSVYWYQQSLDQGLQFLIQYYNGEERAKGNILERFSAQQFPDLHSELNLSSLELGDSALYFCASGGAGVTDTQYFGPGTRLTVL.

This clone occurred a few times. The genes are TRBV25-1 and TRBJ2-3, with D possibly TRBD2 on 7 matching bases. This CDR3 has 18 amino acids. Trimming took 0 bases from V and 2 from J, leaving 18 bases between them. Germline V gene lookup returns CDR1 MGHDK and CDR2 SYGVNS. CDR3 sequence reads: CASSEYSGRGFDTDTQYF. As DNA, the CDR3 is TGTGCCAGCAGTGAATATAGTGGGAGGGGGTTTGACACAGATACGCAGTATTTT.

This chain uses TRBV10-2 with TRBJ1-5; D is possibly TRBD1 (5 bases). V lost 0 bases and J 4 bases, leaving 10 bases between the germline ends. Germline values: CDR1 WSHSY, CDR2 SAAADI. This CDR3 has 15 residues. The CDR3 protein is CASSESSGLNQPQHF. The CDR3 DNA is TGCGCCAGCAGTGAGTCATCAGGGCTTAATCAGCCCCAGCATTTT.

This clone was recorded once. The chain joins TRBV28 to TRBJ1-5, with D uncertain. The germline V and J ends were trimmed by 3 bases and 5 bases, with 20 bases remaining between them. Germline V CDR1 and CDR2: MDHEN, SYDVKM. CDR3 length: 17 residues. In DNA form, the CDR3 reads TGTGCCAGCAGTTTTGAACGTTGGGAGCGGCCGGATCAGCCCCAGCATTTT. This codes for CASSFERWERPDQPQHF.

This clone was found once. V and J are TRBV5-1 and TRBJ2-3, with D maybe TRBD1 (6 bases). Between the trimmed V and J ends, which lost 2 bases and 1 base, there was a span of 8 bases. The germline CDR1 and CDR2 sequences are SGHRS and YFSETQ. CDR3 length: 14 amino acids. The CDR3 bases are TGCGCCAGCAGCTTACAGGGTCGCACAGATACGCAGTATTTT. It specifies CASSLQGRTDTQYF. Filled out from reference TRBV5-1 and TRBJ2-3, the complete variable domain reads KAGVTQTPRYLIKTRGQQVTLSCSPISGHRSVSWYQQTPGQGLQFLFEYFSETQRNKGNFPGRFSGRQFSNSRSEMNVSTLELGDSALYLCASSLQGRTDTQYFGPGTRLTVL.

The rearrangement links TRBV5-6 to TRBJ2-1, with 10 bases lining up with TRBD2. The V gene's germline CDR1 is SGHDT and CDR2 YYEEEE. With V trimmed by 4 bases and J by 4 bases, 5 bases remained unmatched. CDR3 size: 15 residues. CDR3 DNA sequence: TGTGCCAGCAGCCTAGCGGGAGTATCATACAATGAGCAGTTCTTC. Its protein is CASSLAGVSYNEQFF.

The chain carries TRBV28 and TRBJ2-2, with a possible D match to TRBD1 (6 bases). V lost 6 bases and J 13 bases, leaving 24 bases between the germline ends. Germline CDR1 reads MDHEN; CDR2 reads SYDVKM. The CDR3 runs 15 residues. This chain's CDR3 is CASSSGGGDGPGLFF. In nucleotides, the CDR3 is TGTGCCAGCAGCTCTGGGGGCGGAGACGGCCCGGGGCTGTTTTTT.

This chain connects TRBV4-2 to TRBJ2-1; D unresolved. V was clipped by 0 bases and J by 8 bases, with 11 bases between them. CDR1 is LGHNA and CDR2 is YNFKEQ in the germline V gene. The CDR3 covers 14 residues. CDR3 sequence: CASSQDPASHEQFF. The CDR3 DNA reads TGTGCCAGCAGCCAAGACCCCGCTAGTCATGAGCAGTTCTTC.

V usage is TRBV5-1 and J usage is TRBJ2-7; 11 bases are shared with TRBD1. In germline, CDR1 is SGHRS, CDR2 YFSETQ. The trim removed 0 bases at V and 6 bases at J, leaving 5 bases unmatched. The CDR3 covers 15 residues. The CDR3 sequence is CASSLVLGQGGEQYF. CDR3 in DNA: TGCGCCAGCAGCTTGGTACTGGGACAGGGGGGCGAGCAGTACTTC.

This chain joins TRBV5-6 and TRBJ2-1; TRBD2 might be the D (6 bases). There are 17 residues in the CDR3. From germline, CDR1 is SGHDT and CDR2 YYEEEE. Trimming stripped 4 bases from V and 7 bases from J, with 24 bases between. For the CDR3, the DNA is TGTGCCAGCAGCCCCGGAGGGCAAGGTTCCTATTTGAATGAGCAGTTCTTC. This gives the protein CASSPGGQGSYLNEQFF.

The CDR3 spells CASSEDRGQGTVQYF. The CDR3 coding sequence is TGTGCCAGCAGTGAGGATCGAGGACAGGGGACGGTCCAGTACTTC. The chain couples TRBV6-1 to TRBJ2-5; 9 positions agree with TRBD1. This CDR3 is built from 15 residues. Losses at the gene ends were 3 bases for V and 10 bases for J; bases not matched to a gene: 12. Germline V lookup: CDR1 MNHNS, CDR2 SASEGT.

The rearrangement links TRBV25-1 to TRBJ2-7, with D tentatively TRBD2 (6 bases). The CDR3 loop spans 11 amino acids. The germline V gene encodes CDR1 MGHDK and CDR2 SYGVNS. CDR3 sequence (DNA): TGTGCCAGCACGAGCGGCAGCGGGTACCACGTC. Residues: CASTSGSGYHV.

The chain links TRBV7-9 to TRBJ1-1; 7 bases map to TRBD1. Germline V CDR1 and CDR2: SEHNR, FQNEAQ (reference sequence). After removal of 5 bases from V and 0 bases from J, the junction contained 6 bases not matched to a gene. This CDR3 has 15 residues. The CDR3 DNA reads TGTGCCAGCAGCCCCATGGACAGGCTGAACACTGAAGCTTTCTTT. Amino acids: CASSPMDRLNTEAFF.